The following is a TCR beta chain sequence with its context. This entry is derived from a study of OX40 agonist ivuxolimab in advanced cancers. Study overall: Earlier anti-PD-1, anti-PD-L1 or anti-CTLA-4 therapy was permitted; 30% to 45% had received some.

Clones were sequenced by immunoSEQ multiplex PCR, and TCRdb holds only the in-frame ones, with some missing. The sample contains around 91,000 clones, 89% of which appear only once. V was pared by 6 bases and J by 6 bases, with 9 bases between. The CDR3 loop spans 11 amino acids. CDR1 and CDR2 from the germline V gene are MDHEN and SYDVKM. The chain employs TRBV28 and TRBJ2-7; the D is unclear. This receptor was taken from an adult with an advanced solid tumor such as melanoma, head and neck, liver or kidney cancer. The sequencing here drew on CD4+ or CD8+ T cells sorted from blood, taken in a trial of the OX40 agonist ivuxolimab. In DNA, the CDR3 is TGTGCCAGCAGGTCCATGGGCGAGCAGTACGTC. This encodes CASRSMGEQYV.